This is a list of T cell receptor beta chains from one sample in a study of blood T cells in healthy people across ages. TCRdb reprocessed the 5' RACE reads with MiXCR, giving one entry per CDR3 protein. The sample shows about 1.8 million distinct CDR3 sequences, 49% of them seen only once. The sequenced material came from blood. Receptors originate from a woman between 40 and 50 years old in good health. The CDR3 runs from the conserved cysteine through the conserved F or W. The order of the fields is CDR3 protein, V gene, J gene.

CASSSSTQGFGGYTF	TRBV7-2	TRBJ1-2
CATRSGGQETQYF	TRBV28	NA
CASTLDREGGYTF	TRBV12-3/TRBV12-4	TRBJ1-2
CASSSQGQGSTDTQYF	TRBV9	TRBJ2-3
CASSLQRGGVDEQYF	TRBV7-3	TRBJ2-5
CSAQSGQGDEKLFF	TRBV20-1	TRBJ1-4
CSARDLDSPGGIQPQHF	TRBV20-1	TRBJ1-5
CASSFYGLAGGSNQETQYF	TRBV28	TRBJ2-5
CASSHSGFGQGDNEQFF	TRBV4-2	TRBJ2-1
CASSSGGNTDTQYF	TRBV27	TRBJ2-3
CASSPPGQGLNEQYF	TRBV7-2	TRBJ2-5
CASSSSPSGTQYF	TRBV7-2	TRBJ2-3
CASSFMTSGVETQYF	TRBV7-2	TRBJ2-5
CSVDQTGDGYTF	TRBV29-1	TRBJ1-2
CASSFPTSYTDTQYF	TRBV5-7	TRBJ2-3
CASRGGSLLGEQFF	TRBV10-2	TRBJ2-1
CASSWGSGGKQETQYF	TRBV12-3/TRBV12-4	TRBJ2-5
CAISDFPGQGENIQYF	TRBV10-3	TRBJ2-4
CASSQNQGFEQYF	TRBV7-2	NA
CASSNGGRDRETYEQYF	TRBV21-1	TRBJ2-7
CASSGGLTQYF	TRBV6-2/TRBV6-3	TRBJ2-5
CASSQVNQGGFDEQYF	TRBV4-1	TRBJ2-7
CASSLATSTPNSPLHF	TRBV7-2	TRBJ1-6
CASSSGTREAFF	TRBV7-9	TRBJ1-1
CASNGGQGLYEQYF	TRBV2	TRBJ2-7
CASSPGTGGVIYEQYF	TRBV5-1	TRBJ2-7
CASSLTSGGYDTQYF	TRBV7-2	TRBJ2-3
CASSSPPYRGENNSPLHF	TRBV13	TRBJ1-6
CASSMGQGWADTQYF	TRBV7-2	TRBJ2-3
CSAAGTSISGANVLTF	TRBV20-1	TRBJ2-6
CASSPRDRGLDEQYF	TRBV3-1	NA
CASSSPVGQVPNTEAFF	TRBV6-6	TRBJ1-1
CSSGRMNTEAFF	TRBV29-1	TRBJ1-1
CSATYDGGYTF	TRBV20-1	TRBJ1-2
CASSIGTGWGQETQYF	TRBV27	TRBJ2-5
CASSLGFADTDTQYF	TRBV9	TRBJ2-3
CASSLDRGSIQYF	TRBV7-9	TRBJ2-4
CASSHGSTDTQYF	TRBV4-2	TRBJ2-3
CASSQDLEIPYGYTF	TRBV4-3	TRBJ1-2
CSARHPPIYAEDTQYF	TRBV20-1	TRBJ2-3
CASSQVGRGLYGYTF	TRBV4-1	TRBJ1-2